The rows below give T cell receptor beta chains drawn from one sample of a study of OX40 agonist ivuxolimab in advanced cancers. Method: immunoSEQ multiplex PCR; TCRdb's copy keeps in-frame clones and lacks some. Altogether roughly 79,000 clones are present, 85% to 95% being singletons, with the ten largest covering roughly 11%. The starting material was CD4+ or CD8+ T cells sorted from blood, obtained in a trial of the OX40 agonist ivuxolimab. Every receptor here comes from an adult with an advanced solid tumor such as melanoma, head and neck, liver or kidney cancer. Each CDR3 is given without its conserved first and last residue. The D gene is left open where the match is weak.

12 . TRBJ2-1 TRBV27 ASSLSRVSNEQF
11 . TRBJ2-1 TRBV13 ASSLGSYNEQF
13 . TRBJ1-4 TRBV27 ASSILWGANEKLF
12 . TRBJ2-2 TRBV7-3 ASSLRGTTGELF
11 . TRBJ1-2 TRBV2 ASMGGESYGYT
13 . TRBJ2-5 TRBV7-8 ASSSQGPDQETQY
15 TRBD1 TRBJ2-5 TRBV5-4 ASSPGQGDLNLETQY
12 . TRBJ2-6 TRBV30 AWSVGAGANVLT
12 TRBD2 TRBJ2-3 TRBV5-4 ASSPYSGGDTQY
12 . TRBJ1-1 TRBV5-4 ASSLSRGNTEAF
11 . TRBJ1-2 TRBV9 ASSKSGLYGYT
11 . TRBJ2-7 TRBV27 ASSFQGTHEQY
14 TRBD2 TRBJ2-2 TRBV5-1 ASSFSGGLNTGELF
13 TRBD2 TRBJ2-7 TRBV13 ASSSTSGATYEQY
13 . TRBJ1-3 TRBV5-4 ASSWGPYSGNTIY
13 . TRBJ1-1 TRBV11-2 ASSYAGVGGTEAF
15 TRBD2 TRBJ2-5 TRBV27 ASSFLGLAGDQETQY
12 . TRBJ1-1 TRBV9 ASSVGVGDTEAF
13 . TRBJ2-3 TRBV6-5 ASSNSGFPTDTQY
10 . TRBJ1-2 TRBV7-2 ASRLIGGGYT
13 . TRBJ2-2 TRBV7-3 ASSLRDSYTGELF
15 . TRBJ2-2 TRBV5-1 ASSLEGPWSNTGELF
11 . TRBJ2-5 TRBV27 ASSWGIGETQY
14 . TRBJ2-2 TRBV27 ASSVSPGGNTGELF
11 . TRBJ2-3 TRBV7-9 ASRAPGLDTQY
15 . TRBJ2-3 TRBV7-9 ASSDRDQDLHTDTQY
18 TRBD2 TRBJ2-1 TRBV4-3 ASSPGPPHIAGGPDNEQF
13 . TRBJ1-4 TRBV5-6 ASSLVGALNEKLF
15 . TRBJ2-1 TRBV11-2 ASSLDLLGSSYNEQF
12 . TRBJ1-5 TRBV5-5 ASSLASENQPQH
13 TRBD1 TRBJ2-7 TRBV4-3 ASSPGQGDPYEQY
14 . TRBJ2-7 TRBV7-2 ASSPARVGGLHEQY
15 TRBD2 TRBJ2-5 TRBV5-1 ASSLVLAGGPQETQY
14 TRBD1 TRBJ2-2 TRBV28 ASSLLDRGHTGELF
13 TRBD1 TRBJ2-7 TRBV7-2 ASSLGGTGPYEQY
14 TRBD2 TRBJ2-1 TRBV7-6 ASSLALNSGGNEQF
10 . TRBJ2-2 TRBV27 ASSLSTGELF
12 TRBD1 TRBJ2-1 TRBV9 ASSSRTGDNEQF
14 TRBD2 TRBJ2-1 TRBV9 ASSVATSGGYNEQF
12 TRBD1 TRBJ1-1 TRBV2 ASSQRDSNTEAF
12 . TRBJ2-4 TRBV9 ASSVGGAKNIQY
13 . TRBJ1-2 TRBV15 ATSRAPSMADGYT
10 . TRBJ2-3 TRBV4-1 ASSQDNRAQY
12 TRBD1 TRBJ1-1 TRBV29-1 SAPLTGTDTEAF
14 TRBD1 TRBJ2-3 TRBV7-9 ASSSTRQGGTDTQY
13 TRBD1 TRBJ1-1 TRBV29-1 SVEEGDRGVAEAF